Each of the 28 T cell receptor beta chains below was sequenced from the same sample in a study of shared clonotypes between healthy human individuals. Generated by immunoSEQ multiplex PCR, the TCRdb table keeps only in-frame clones and is missing some. The sample has roughly 1,000,000 clones, roughly 74% seen once. Sequences were obtained from memory CD4+ T cells from PBMCs. Sample subset: CD45RA-negative fraction. These receptor sequences come from a man aged 18-30 years in good health. Some clones in this sample may be carry-over from other donors' samples.

CDR3 residues: CASSRGREGETQYF. As DNA, the CDR3 is TGTGCCAGCAGCCGCGGGCGGGAGGGAGAGACCCAGTACTTC. The chain combines TRBV25-1 with TRBJ2-5; TRBD2 agrees at 9 bases. V was pared by 6 bases and J by 4 bases, with 6 bases of the junction left unmatched. Germline loops: CDR1 MGHDK, CDR2 SYGVNS. This CDR3 is built from 14 residues.

The chain carries TRBV29-1 and TRBJ1-4, with 9 bases identical to TRBD1. The CDR3 has 13 residues. V shed 6 bases, J shed 7 bases, and the junction held 6 bases outside the gene matches. The germline CDR1 and CDR2 sequences are SQVTM and ANQGSEA. The CDR3: CSVGRQGGEKLFF. Written as DNA, the CDR3 is TGCAGCGTGGGAAGACAGGGGGGTGAAAAACTGTTTTTT.

The chain combines TRBV6-6 with TRBJ2-5; D gene uncertain. Germline assignment: CDR1 MNHNY and CDR2 SVGAGI (reference sequence). The CDR3 runs to 11 residues. The ends were cut back, 7 bases at V and 7 bases at J, with 10 bases in the middle. CDR3 nucleotide sequence: TGTGCCAGCACCGCTATTGGGACCCAGTACTTC. Translation gives CASTAIGTQYF.

The chain couples TRBV29-1 to TRBJ2-5; no clear D. The CDR3 runs 16 residues. V shed 2 bases and J shed 1 base, with 17 bases lying between them. The germline gives CDR1 SQVTM, CDR2 ANQGSEA. CDR3 sequence reads: CSVESSFLTVQETQYF. The CDR3 DNA reads as TGCAGCGTTGAAAGTAGCTTTTTGACGGTCCAAGAGACCCAGTACTTC. Full variable domain (missing parts from reference TRBV29-1 and TRBJ2-5): SAVISQKPSRDICQRGTSLTIQCQVDSQVTMMFWYRQQPGQSLTLIATANQGSEATYESGFVIDKFPISRPNLTFSTLTVSNMSPEDSSIYLCSVESSFLTVQETQYFGPGTRLLVL.

The V gene is TRBV5-1, the J gene TRBJ2-2; the D is unclear. V shed 5 bases and J shed 8 bases, with 16 bases lying between them. Germline lookup yields CDR1 SGHRS and CDR2 YFSETQ. CDR3 length: 14 residues. This chain's CDR3 is CASRQVPDAGELFF. The CDR3 nucleotides read TGCGCCAGCAGGCAAGTTCCGGACGCGGGGGAGCTGTTTTTT.

In the case of this clone: Other nucleotide sequences in the sample specify the same CDR3. CDR3 loop: CASSLDDSQPQHF. Here the CDR3 DNA reads TGCGCCAGCAGCTTGGACGACAGTCAGCCCCAGCATTTT. The V gene is TRBV5-1, the J gene TRBJ1-5, with a weak D call TRBD1 (5 bases). The CDR3 runs 13 residues. Germline V gene lookup returns CDR1 SGHRS and CDR2 YFSETQ. With 0 bases removed from V and 6 bases from J, the gap between germline ends came to 7 bases.

This clone turned up a few times. The J gene is TRBJ1-5, the V gene TRBV15; D not resolved. The germline CDR1 and CDR2 sequences are LNHNV and YYDKDF (reference sequence). The CDR3 is made up of 15 amino acids. V lost 0 bases and J lost 0, with 6 bases in between. The CDR3 loop is CATSRDRSSNQPQHF. The CDR3, as DNA: TGTGCCACCAGCAGAGACAGGAGTAGCAATCAGCCCCAGCATTTT.

The chain combines TRBV7-2 with TRBJ2-7, with TRBD2 matching 8 bases. The germline CDR1 and CDR2 sequences are SGHTA and FQGNSA. V lost 6 bases and J lost 2; bases outside the gene matches: 9. CDR3 length equals 15 residues. CDR3 residues: CASRKTSGSAYEQYF. DNA of the CDR3: TGTGCCAGCAGGAAAACTAGCGGTTCAGCCTACGAGCAGTACTTC. The full variable domain, in which reference TRBV7-2 and TRBJ2-7 provide the parts outside the CDR3, is GAGVSQSPSNKVTEKGKDVELRCDPISGHTALYWYRQSLGQGLEFLIYFQGNSAPDKSGLPSDRFSAERTGGSVSTLTIQRTQQEDSAVYLCASRKTSGSAYEQYFGPGTRLTVT.

V and J are TRBV29-1 and TRBJ2-1; 10 bases match TRBD1. V lost 4 bases to trimming and J lost 10 bases; unmatched junction nucleotides: 16. Germline V gene data show CDR1 as SQVTM and CDR2 as ANQGSEA. The CDR3 has 16 residues. The CDR3 DNA reads TGCAGCGTTGCCCCGACAGGGGGCCTTCCCAACCTGGAGCAGTTCTTC. This codes for CSVAPTGGLPNLEQFF.

The chain links TRBV28 to TRBJ2-2; D is perhaps TRBD1 or TRBD2 (5 bases each). The CDR3 has 14 residues. The V end was cut by 5 bases, the J end by 6 bases, with 13 bases between. Germline loops: CDR1 MDHEN, CDR2 SYDVKM. CDR3 sequence: CASSLGDRSGELFF. CDR3 nucleotides: TGTGCCAGCAGTCTCGGGGACCGGTCCGGGGAGCTGTTTTTT.

Regarding this clone: Germline is not matched at one junction end, which may reflect a read error. J is TRBJ1-1 and V is TRBV9, with TRBD1 matching over 7 bases. This CDR3 contains 15 residues. The V gene's germline CDR1 is SGDLS and CDR2 YYNGEE. The CDR3 DNA sequence: TGTGCCATCAGCCAGCCGGAGACAGGGTGGACTGAAGCTTTCTTT. Its protein is CAISQPETGWTEAFF.

This clone has just a few counts. CDR3 nucleotide sequence: TGTGCCAGCAGCTTAGGGGACAGGGTCACCGGGGAGCTGTTTTTT. As protein: CASSLGDRVTGELFF. The J gene is TRBJ2-2, the V gene TRBV7-7, with 9 bases aligning to TRBD1. The CDR3 totals 15 residues. The V gene's germline CDR1 is SSHAT and CDR2 FNYEAQ (reference sequence). V lost 1 base and J lost 4; bases outside the gene matches: 1. Full variable domain (remainder filled in from reference TRBV7-7 and TRBJ2-2): GAGVSQSPRYKVTKRGQDVTLRCDPISSHATLYWYQQALGQGPEFLTYFNYEAQPDKSGLPSDRFSAERPEGSISTLTIQRTEQRDSAMYRCASSLGDRVTGELFFGEGSRLTVL.

The rearrangement links TRBV4-1 to TRBJ2-7; the D gene could be TRBD1 or TRBD2 (6 bases each). Germline CDR1 MGHRA, CDR2 YSYEKL. The CDR3 is 16 residues long. Trimming took 0 bases from V and 5 from J, leaving 17 bases between them. The DNA for the CDR3 is TGCGCCAGCAGCCAAGAGGTGGGGCAGGGGAGGCACGAGCAGTACTTC. The encoded protein is CASSQEVGQGRHEQYF.

This chain joins TRBV7-2 and TRBJ2-2; 8 bases fit TRBD2. The length of the CDR3 is 18 residues. The ends lost 6 bases at V and 0 bases at J; junction bases unmatched: 12. Germline values: CDR1 SGHTA, CDR2 FQGNSA. CDR3 sequence reads: CASRAPGLGDPNTGELFF. The CDR3 DNA is TGTGCCAGCAGAGCCCCGGGACTAGGAGACCCGAACACCGGGGAGCTGTTTTTT.

About this clone itself: Other DNA sequences in this sample translate to the same CDR3. The J gene is TRBJ1-1, the V gene TRBV5-1; the D is unclear. CDR3 length: 13 residues. CDR1 SGHRS and CDR2 YFSETQ come from the germline V gene. Trimming pared 0 bases from V and 1 base from J, leaving 4 bases between. The CDR3 spells CASSLGTNTEAFF. CDR3 bases: TGCGCCAGCAGCTTGGGCACGAACACTGAAGCTTTCTTT.

This chain connects TRBV30 to TRBJ2-7; 12 bases are a match to TRBD1. Germline CDR1 and CDR2: GTSNPN and SVGIG (reference sequence). The junction had 9 bases not matched to a gene; V was cut back by 5 bases and J by 4 bases. The CDR3 runs to 15 residues. The CDR3: CAWARGTGGDYEQYF. Written as DNA, the CDR3 is TGTGCCTGGGCAAGGGGGACAGGGGGCGATTACGAGCAGTACTTC.

This clone occurred a few times. V and J are TRBV5-1 and TRBJ2-5, with TRBD1 matching over 8 bases. CDR1 is SGHRS, CDR2 YFSETQ, per germline. V gave up 4 bases and J gave up 0 bases; unmatched junction bases: 2. The CDR3 spans 14 residues. The CDR3 DNA reads TGCGCCAGCAGCAGGGGACAGGACCAAGAGACCCAGTACTTC. This encodes CASSRGQDQETQYF.

The J gene is TRBJ2-2, the V gene TRBV7-8; no definite D call. This CDR3 is 14 amino acids long. The germline gives CDR1 SGHVS, CDR2 FQNEAQ. Trimming removed 5 bases from V and 2 bases from J, with 9 bases in between. The CDR3, as DNA: TGTGCCAGCAGCCCAAGGCTAAACACCGGGGAGCTGTTTTTT. Its protein is CASSPRLNTGELFF.

On this clone itself: A read error may produce the germline difference seen at one junction end. The CDR3 reads CAWSKPRFATEALF. In DNA, the CDR3 is TGTGCCTGGTCCAAACCCAGGTTCGCGACTGAAGCTCTCTTT. The chain links TRBV30 to TRBJ1-1; D gene unclear. The CDR3 length is 14 residues. Germline V CDR1 and CDR2: GTSNPN, SVGIG (reference sequence).

This rearrangement joins TRBV28 to TRBJ2-3; TRBD2 might be the D (6 bases). V was pared by 3 bases and J by 4 bases, with 14 bases between. Per the germline V gene, CDR1 is MDHEN and CDR2 is SYDVKM. This CDR3 has 15 amino acids. The CDR3 nucleotides read TGTGCCAGCAGTTTTACGTCGCGGGAAGCAGATACGCAGTATTTT. Its translation: CASSFTSREADTQYF.

The chain is built from TRBV28 and TRBJ2-7; 7 nucleotides agree with TRBD2. Germline trimming cut 7 bases from V and 10 bases from J; bases unmatched to any gene: 10. CDR3 length: 12 amino acids. Germline assignment: CDR1 MDHEN and CDR2 SYDVKM. The DNA for the CDR3 is TGTGCCAGCACCCTGGGAGGGACTCGCCAGTACTTC. Protein sequence: CASTLGGTRQYF. Full variable domain (outside the CDR3, taken from reference TRBV28 and TRBJ2-7): DVKVTQSSRYLVKRTGEKVFLECVQDMDHENMFWYRQDPGLGLRLIYFSYDVKMKEKGDIPEGYSVSREKKERFSLILESASTNQTSMYLCASTLGGTRQYFGPGTRLTVT.

V is TRBV19 and J is TRBJ2-7; TRBD1 matches 10 bases. Trimming removed 6 bases from V and 4 bases from J; junction bases left unmatched: 9. Germline values: CDR1 LNHDA, CDR2 SQIVND (reference sequence). This CDR3 has 15 residues. In nucleotides, the CDR3 is TGTGCCAGTAGGAGGAGAGAGGACAGGGGGTACGAGCAGTACTTC. Translated, it gives CASRRREDRGYEQYF.

Only a few counts were recorded for this clone. This chain connects TRBV7-6 to TRBJ2-7; D perhaps matches TRBD1 (7 bases). The ends were cut back, 1 base at V and 2 bases at J, with 12 bases in the middle. CDR3 length equals 15 residues. Germline-derived CDR1 and CDR2 are SGHVS and FNYEAQ. The CDR3, as DNA: TGTGCCAGCAGCTTAGAGGCAGGGGGGACCTACGAGCAGTACTTC. This encodes CASSLEAGGTYEQYF.

The V gene is TRBV28, the J gene TRBJ2-5, with 8 bases aligning to TRBD1. Trimming took 7 bases from V and 6 from J; bases not matched to a gene: 13. Germline values: CDR1 MDHEN, CDR2 SYDVKM. This CDR3 has 15 residues. CDR3: CASIGDRDRMKTQYF. CDR3 coding DNA: TGTGCCAGCATTGGAGATCGGGACAGGATGAAGACCCAGTACTTC.

This rearrangement joins TRBV5-1 to TRBJ2-7, with 16 nucleotides matching TRBD2. CDR1 and CDR2 (germline): SGHRS, YFSETQ. J lost 7 bases, V lost 4 bases, and 8 bases had no gene match. This CDR3 region has 16 residues. This CDR3 reads CASSPQGLAGGNEQYF. The CDR3 DNA is TGCGCCAGCAGCCCCCAGGGACTAGCGGGAGGGAATGAGCAGTACTTC.

With respect to this clone: Other DNA sequences from this sample encode an identical CDR3 as well. The V gene is TRBV27, the J gene TRBJ2-2, with TRBD1 matching over 7 bases. The CDR3 consists of 15 residues. Germline loops: CDR1 MNHEY, CDR2 SMNVEV (reference sequence). J gave up 2 bases and V 3 bases, and 3 bases lay outside the gene matches. The CDR3 DNA is TGTGCCAGCAGTTTGGGGACAGTCAACACCGGGGAGCTGTTTTTT. Its protein is CASSLGTVNTGELFF.

The chain links TRBV7-2 to TRBJ2-7; D may be TRBD1 (5 bases). CDR3 length: 13 amino acids. Trimming shortened V by 5 bases and J by 2 bases, and 10 bases separated the two germline ends. Germline values: CDR1 SGHTA, CDR2 FQGNSA. CDR3 nucleotides: TGTGCCAGCAGCATGGAGACAGCCTACGAGCAGTACTTC. Amino acid sequence: CASSMETAYEQYF.

This clone was seen more than once but under ten times. The J gene is TRBJ2-7, the V gene TRBV5-1; the match to TRBD2 covers 7 bases. Per the germline V gene, CDR1 is SGHRS and CDR2 is YFSETQ. This CDR3 is 15 amino acids long. J was trimmed by 3 bases and V by 5 bases; bases with no gene match: 11. CDR3 DNA sequence: TGCGCCAGCAGTCGGGAAGCGGGACTTGTCTACGAGCAGTACTTC. The encoded protein is CASSREAGLVYEQYF.